Each of the 4 T cell receptor beta chains below was sequenced from the same sample in a study of blood T cell repertoires in COVID-19. Assay: immunoSEQ multiplex PCR; the TCRdb copy retains only in-frame clones and omits some. The sample has about 120,000 clones; 85% to 90% are singletons. The specimen was peripheral blood. Receptors were obtained from a man aged 65 to 85 with active or convalescent COVID-19.

The rearrangement uses TRBV6-5 and TRBJ2-7; no clear D. The V gene lost 7 bases and the J gene lost 0 bases, with 4 bases spanning the gap. This CDR3 contains 11 residues. Germline V gene data show CDR1 as MNHEY and CDR2 as SVGAGI. DNA for the CDR3: TGTGCCAGCATTCTCTCCTACGAGCAGTACTTC. It specifies CASILSYEQYF.

The rearrangement joins TRBV7-9 to TRBJ2-7; 10 bases match TRBD1. Germline CDR1 SEHNR, CDR2 FQNEAQ (reference sequence). V lost 2 bases to trimming and J lost 2 bases; unmatched junction nucleotides: 3. CDR3 length: 15 amino acids. In nucleotides, the CDR3 is TGTGCCAGCAGCTTACCGGGACAGGGGACCTACGAGCAGTACTTC. This encodes CASSLPGQGTYEQYF.

This clone is a singleton in its sample. CDR3 DNA sequence: TGTGCCACCAGTGCCCGGGACAGGGAAGCAGATACGCAGTATTTT. This gives the protein CATSARDREADTQYF. The chain recombines TRBV24-1 with TRBJ2-3, with 9 bases that match TRBD1. The CDR3 totals 15 residues. V lost 5 bases and J lost 4; bases outside the gene matches: 6. Germline V gives CDR1 KGHDR, CDR2 SFDVKD.

V gene TRBV18 combines with J gene TRBJ1-5; D gene ambiguous. The germline gives CDR1 KGHSH, CDR2 LQKENI. The CDR3 covers 15 residues. V shed 0 bases and J shed 3 bases, with 9 bases lying between them. For the CDR3, the DNA is TGTGCCAGCTCACCACCCGGCGGTCCCAATCAGCCCCAGCATTTT. Amino acid sequence: CASSPPGGPNQPQHF.